This is a list of T cell receptor beta chains from one sample in a study of CD8 T cells in Susac syndrome. Using its own MiXCR run on the immunoSEQ multiplex PCR reads, TCRdb lists one record per CDR3 protein. The table includes around 300,000 distinct CDR3 sequences, 85% detected once. The material sequenced was CD8+ T cells from PBMCs. These receptors were obtained from a human donor with multiple sclerosis. Each CDR3 is given with its conserved first and last residue. The order of the fields is clone size, J gene, D gene, V gene, CDR3 protein, CDR3 DNA. The D gene is left open where the match is weak. Clone size is stated in some rows and not others, as once, few, many or a class when expanded.

abundance: NA; j_gene: TRBJ2-7; d_gene: NA; v_gene: TRBV7-2; CDR3aa: CASSWGAGSYEQYF; CDR3nt: TGTGCCAGCAGTTGGGGAGCGGGTTCCTACGAGCAGTACTTC
abundance: NA; j_gene: TRBJ1-2; d_gene: TRBD1; v_gene: TRBV2; CDR3aa: CASRKGTATDYGYTF; CDR3nt: TGTGCCAGCAGGAAAGGGACAGCGACTGACTATGGCTACACCTTC
abundance: NA; j_gene: TRBJ2-7; d_gene: TRBD2; v_gene: TRBV7-2; CDR3aa: CASSLGLAASYEQYF; CDR3nt: TGTGCCAGCAGCCTGGGACTAGCGGCATCCTACGAGCAGTACTTC
abundance: NA; j_gene: TRBJ2-1; d_gene: NA; v_gene: TRBV19; CDR3aa: CASSIRQTSYNEQFF; CDR3nt: TGTGCCAGTAGTATTAGGCAGACTAGCTACAATGAGCAGTTCTTC
abundance: NA; j_gene: TRBJ2-1; d_gene: NA; v_gene: TRBV21-1; CDR3aa: CASSKKKQAGSSYNEQFF; CDR3nt: TGTGCCAGCAGCAAAAAGAAGCAAGCGGGTAGCTCCTACAATGAGCAGTTCTTC
abundance: NA; j_gene: TRBJ1-2; d_gene: TRBD1; v_gene: TRBV4-2; CDR3aa: CASSQLRTGQNYGYTF; CDR3nt: TGTGCCAGCAGCCAACTTCGGACAGGGCAAAACTATGGCTACACCTTC
abundance: NA; j_gene: TRBJ1-2; d_gene: NA; v_gene: TRBV30; CDR3aa: CAWGDGANYGYTF; CDR3nt: TGTGCCTGGGGAGACGGCGCTAACTATGGCTACACCTTC
abundance: NA; j_gene: TRBJ2-7; d_gene: TRBD2; v_gene: TRBV2; CDR3aa: CASSVSLAESSYEQYF; CDR3nt: TGTGCCAGCAGTGTGTCCCTAGCGGAGAGCTCCTACGAGCAGTACTTC
abundance: few; j_gene: TRBJ2-7; d_gene: NA; v_gene: TRBV9; CDR3aa: CASSVDGLGSYEQYF; CDR3nt: TGTGCCAGCAGCGTAGACGGATTAGGCTCCTACGAGCAGTACTTC
abundance: once; j_gene: TRBJ1-5; d_gene: NA; v_gene: TRBV29-1; CDR3aa: CSVEGDSSNQPQHF; CDR3nt: TGCAGCGTTGAAGGGGATAGTAGCAATCAGCCCCAGCATTTT
abundance: few; j_gene: TRBJ1-5; d_gene: NA; v_gene: TRBV19; CDR3aa: CASSLGYSNQPQHF; CDR3nt: TGTGCCAGTAGTCTGGGGTATAGCAATCAGCCCCAGCATTTT
abundance: NA; j_gene: TRBJ2-3; d_gene: NA; v_gene: TRBV7-9; CDR3aa: CASSVLGDTDTQYF; CDR3nt: TGTGCCAGCAGCGTCTTAGGGGACACAGATACGCAGTATTTT
abundance: NA; j_gene: TRBJ1-4; d_gene: NA; v_gene: TRBV4-3; CDR3aa: CASSQDSGGAYEKLFF; CDR3nt: TGCGCCAGCAGCCAAGATTCGGGGGGGGCATATGAAAAACTGTTTTTT
abundance: NA; j_gene: TRBJ2-5; d_gene: NA; v_gene: TRBV28; CDR3aa: CASNGVRETQYF; CDR3nt: TGTGCCAGCAATGGGGTTCGGGAGACCCAGTACTTC
abundance: few; j_gene: TRBJ2-5; d_gene: TRBD2; v_gene: TRBV6-1; CDR3aa: CASSPRLAGEGLETQYF; CDR3nt: TGTGCCAGCAGCCCCCGACTAGCGGGAGAGGGTTTGGAGACCCAGTACTTC
abundance: NA; j_gene: TRBJ2-7; d_gene: NA; v_gene: TRBV4-3; CDR3aa: CASSQHRDWPYEQYF; CDR3nt: TGCGCCAGCAGCCAGCACCGGGACTGGCCCTACGAGCAGTACTTC
abundance: NA; j_gene: TRBJ2-7; d_gene: NA; v_gene: TRBV7-9; CDR3aa: CASSSADYEQYF; CDR3nt: TGTGCCAGCAGCTCCGCCGACTACGAGCAGTACTTC
abundance: once; j_gene: TRBJ2-7; d_gene: NA; v_gene: TRBV4-1; CDR3aa: CASSHLAASWYEQYF; CDR3nt: TGCGCCAGCAGCCACCTCGCGGCTAGCTGGTACGAGCAGTACTTC
abundance: NA; j_gene: TRBJ2-1; d_gene: NA; v_gene: TRBV25-1; CDR3aa: CASSEREGEQFF; CDR3nt: TGTGCCAGCAGTGAAAGGGAAGGGGAGCAGTTCTTC
abundance: NA; j_gene: TRBJ2-1; d_gene: TRBD2; v_gene: TRBV11-2; CDR3aa: CASSVSGSSHNEQFF; CDR3nt: TGTGCCAGCAGCGTTAGCGGGAGTAGCCACAATGAGCAGTTCTTC
abundance: NA; j_gene: TRBJ2-1; d_gene: NA; v_gene: TRBV12-3/TRBV12-4; CDR3aa: CASSLVTIPYEQFF; CDR3nt: TGTGCCAGCAGTTTAGTAACTATCCCATATGAGCAGTTCTTC
abundance: once; j_gene: TRBJ2-1; d_gene: NA; v_gene: TRBV27; CDR3aa: CASSLNSRRSPYNEQFF; CDR3nt: TGTGCCAGCAGTCTGAATTCACGGCGGAGCCCCTACAATGAGCAGTTCTTC
abundance: NA; j_gene: TRBJ2-1; d_gene: NA; v_gene: TRBV11-2; CDR3aa: CASSFGQSQFF; CDR3nt: TGTGCCAGCAGCTTCGGACAGTCCCAGTTCTTC
abundance: NA; j_gene: TRBJ1-5; d_gene: NA; v_gene: TRBV6-5; CDR3aa: CASSYSWPTQSGQPQHF; CDR3nt: TGTGCCAGCAGTTACTCCTGGCCAACCCAATCGGGTCAGCCCCAGCATTTT
abundance: NA; j_gene: TRBJ1-3; d_gene: NA; v_gene: TRBV25-1; CDR3aa: CASSEYAGSGNTIYF; CDR3nt: TGTGCCAGCAGTGAATATGCCGGCTCTGGAAACACCATATATTTT
abundance: NA; j_gene: TRBJ2-1; d_gene: TRBD1; v_gene: TRBV7-9; CDR3aa: CASSARTGETKSNEQFF; CDR3nt: TGTGCCAGCAGCGCCCGGACAGGGGAAACCAAATCCAATGAGCAGTTCTTC
abundance: few; j_gene: TRBJ1-2; d_gene: NA; v_gene: TRBV7-9; CDR3aa: CASSLPRGTKNYGYTF; CDR3nt: TGTGCCAGCAGCCTACCCCGGGGCACGAAGAACTATGGCTACACCTTC
abundance: NA; j_gene: TRBJ2-1; d_gene: NA; v_gene: TRBV9; CDR3aa: CASSVGSGVYNEQFF; CDR3nt: TGTGCCAGCAGCGTGGGGTCGGGAGTCTACAATGAGCAGTTCTTC
abundance: NA; j_gene: TRBJ1-1; d_gene: TRBD1; v_gene: TRBV11-2; CDR3aa: CASSLVRGQGNTEAFF; CDR3nt: TGTGCCAGCAGCTTAGTGAGGGGGCAGGGGAACACTGAAGCTTTCTTT
abundance: NA; j_gene: TRBJ2-7; d_gene: TRBD2; v_gene: TRBV5-6; CDR3aa: CASSVGLAESYEQYF; CDR3nt: TGTGCCAGCAGCGTGGGACTAGCGGAGTCCTACGAGCAGTACTTC
abundance: NA; j_gene: TRBJ2-1; d_gene: NA; v_gene: TRBV19; CDR3aa: CASSILAANEQFF; CDR3nt: TGTGCCAGTAGTATCTTGGCTGCTAATGAGCAGTTCTTC
abundance: NA; j_gene: TRBJ2-1; d_gene: TRBD2; v_gene: TRBV4-3; CDR3aa: CASSQEPGTSGRNEQFF; CDR3nt: TGCGCCAGCAGCCAAGAGCCCGGGACTAGCGGGAGGAATGAGCAGTTCTTC
abundance: NA; j_gene: TRBJ2-7; d_gene: NA; v_gene: TRBV28; CDR3aa: CASSKPLARSYEQYF; CDR3nt: TGTGCCAGCAGCAAACCTCTCGCCCGTTCCTACGAGCAGTACTTC
abundance: NA; j_gene: TRBJ1-5; d_gene: NA; v_gene: TRBV10-2; CDR3aa: CASSAPGHQPQHF; CDR3nt: TGCGCCAGCAGTGCCCCCGGCCATCAGCCCCAGCATTTT
abundance: NA; j_gene: TRBJ1-2; d_gene: NA; v_gene: TRBV28; CDR3aa: CASSLGKGGGYGYTF; CDR3nt: TGTGCCAGCAGTTTAGGCAAGGGGGGTGGCTATGGCTACACCTTC
abundance: NA; j_gene: TRBJ2-7; d_gene: TRBD2; v_gene: TRBV4-1; CDR3aa: CASSQEIALAGLYEQYF; CDR3nt: TGCGCCAGCAGCCAAGAGATAGCACTAGCGGGTCTCTACGAGCAGTACTTC
abundance: NA; j_gene: TRBJ1-1; d_gene: NA; v_gene: TRBV7-9; CDR3aa: CASRDYAGTEAFF; CDR3nt: TGTGCCAGCAGGGATTACGCGGGGACTGAAGCTTTCTTT
abundance: NA; j_gene: TRBJ2-1; d_gene: TRBD1; v_gene: TRBV28; CDR3aa: CASRVGQGLYNEQFF; CDR3nt: TGTGCCAGCAGGGTTGGACAGGGCCTCTACAATGAGCAGTTCTTC
abundance: NA; j_gene: TRBJ2-1; d_gene: NA; v_gene: TRBV7-6; CDR3aa: CASSLALGYEQFF; CDR3nt: TGTGCCAGCAGCTTAGCGCTGGGGTATGAGCAGTTCTTC
abundance: NA; j_gene: TRBJ2-1; d_gene: NA; v_gene: TRBV25-1; CDR3aa: CASKTMGVPQFF; CDR3nt: TGTGCCAGCAAAACTATGGGCGTACCCCAGTTCTTC
abundance: once; j_gene: TRBJ1-1; d_gene: NA; v_gene: TRBV9; CDR3aa: CASSVARGGEAFF; CDR3nt: TGTGCCAGCAGCGTAGCCAGGGGAGGTGAAGCTTTCTTT
abundance: NA; j_gene: TRBJ2-2; d_gene: NA; v_gene: TRBV27; CDR3aa: CASSSFLSSRDTGELFF; CDR3nt: TGTGCCAGCAGTTCCTTTCTTTCTAGCAGAGACACCGGGGAGCTGTTTTTT
abundance: NA; j_gene: TRBJ2-1; d_gene: NA; v_gene: TRBV11-2; CDR3aa: CASSLGRRSSSYNEQFF; CDR3nt: TGTGCCAGCAGCTTAGGGAGGCGGTCGAGCTCCTACAATGAGCAGTTCTTC